A selection of T cell receptor beta chains follows, all from one sample in a study of blood T cell repertoires in COVID-19. Profiled with immunoSEQ multiplex PCR; TCRdb holds only in-frame clones, not every one. The sample has over 150,000 clones, around 80% seen once. The sequenced material came from peripheral blood. All receptors derive from a human donor with acute or convalescent COVID-19. The donor label of this sample is uncertain. Both conserved end residues are part of each CDR3. The order of the fields is V gene, D gene, clone size, J gene, CDR3 protein, CDR3 DNA. D genes are given only for firm matches. Only some rows state a clone size, as once, few, many or a class for expanded clones.

TRBV28,TRBD2,-,TRBJ2-3,CASSLEREGFADTQYF,TGTGCCAGCAGTTTGGAGCGGGAGGGATTCGCAGATACGCAGTATTTT
TRBV10-3,-,-,TRBJ2-7,CAISEDRGGYEQYF,TGTGCCATCAGTGAAGACAGGGGAGGGTACGAGCAGTACTTC
TRBV12-3/TRBV12-4,TRBD2,-,TRBJ2-1,CASRQAGGNEQFF,TGTGCCAGCAGACAGGCGGGGGGCAATGAGCAGTTCTTC
TRBV7-2,-,-,TRBJ2-1,CASSLEGSVYNEQFF,TGTGCCAGCAGCTTAGAGGGGTCGGTTTACAATGAGCAGTTCTTC
TRBV19,TRBD2,-,TRBJ2-1,CASSPSGGPYNEQFF,TGTGCCAGTAGCCCTAGCGGGGGACCCTACAATGAGCAGTTCTTC
TRBV28,TRBD2,-,TRBJ2-1,CASSSRLAGGYNEQFF,TGTGCCAGCAGTTCCCGACTAGCGGGAGGCTACAATGAGCAGTTCTTC
TRBV3-1/TRBV3-2,-,-,TRBJ2-1,CASSHSSYNEQFF,TGTGCCAGCAGTCACAGCTCCTACAATGAGCAGTTCTTC
TRBV3-1/TRBV3-2,-,-,TRBJ1-2,CASSHGGDGYTF,TGTGCCAGCAGCCATGGGGGGGATGGCTACACCTTC
TRBV5-4,TRBD2,-,TRBJ2-2,CASSLAAGGPGTGGELFF,TGTGCCAGCAGCTTGGCGGCGGGAGGGCCAGGTACGGGCGGGGAGCTGTTTTTT
TRBV30,-,few,TRBJ1-1,CAWSKGENTEAFF,TGTGCCTGGAGTAAAGGGGAGAACACTGAAGCTTTCTTT
TRBV2,TRBD1,-,TRBJ1-1,CASNFLQGSTEAFF,TGTGCCAGCAACTTCTTACAGGGGTCCACTGAAGCTTTCTTT
TRBV19,TRBD1,-,TRBJ1-1,CASSRDRGPEAFF,TGTGCCAGTAGTAGGGACAGGGGCCCTGAAGCTTTCTTT
TRBV10-1,-,-,TRBJ2-5,CASHQNEHRAQETQYF,TGCGCCAGCCACCAGAACGAACACAGGGCCCAAGAGACCCAGTACTTC
TRBV19,TRBD2,-,TRBJ2-1,CASSIDGRLAGHLGEQFF,TGTGCCAGTAGTATAGATGGCAGACTAGCGGGTCATCTCGGTGAGCAGTTCTTC
TRBV30,TRBD1,-,TRBJ2-7,CAWSVRGTGAPQQYF,TGTGCCTGGAGTGTACGGGGGACAGGGGCCCCTCAGCAGTACTTC
TRBV9,-,-,TRBJ1-3,CASSPYSGSGNTIYF,TGTGCCAGCAGCCCCTACTCAGGGTCTGGAAACACCATATATTTT
TRBV6-1,-,-,TRBJ1-5,CASSEGWPNQPQHF,TGTGCCAGCAGTGAAGGTTGGCCCAATCAGCCCCAGCATTTT
TRBV11-2,-,-,TRBJ2-1,CASSLSGDHNEQFF,TGTGCCAGCAGCTTATCAGGGGATCACAATGAGCAGTTCTTC
TRBV5-1,-,once,TRBJ2-3,CASSLALGADTQYF,TGCGCCAGCAGCTTGGCCTTAGGGGCAGATACGCAGTATTTT
TRBV15,TRBD2,-,TRBJ2-7,CATSTPGLAAYEQYF,TGTGCCACCAGCACGCCGGGACTAGCGGCCTACGAGCAGTACTTC
TRBV7-2,TRBD2,-,TRBJ2-1,CASSLVAGGNNEQFF,TGTGCCAGCAGCTTAGTTGCGGGAGGGAATAATGAGCAGTTCTTC
TRBV18,TRBD1,-,TRBJ1-5,CASSPGTGNQPQHF,TGTGCCAGCTCACCCGGGACAGGCAATCAGCCCCAGCATTTT
TRBV6-6,TRBD2,-,TRBJ2-7,CASSLAGGSAYEQYF,TGTGCCAGCAGCCTCGCGGGGGGGTCAGCCTACGAGCAGTACTTC
TRBV4-3,-,-,TRBJ1-2,CASSQDLDSYAYGYTF,TGCGCCAGCAGCCAAGACCTGGACAGTTACGCTTATGGCTACACCTTC
TRBV19,-,-,TRBJ2-3,CASRNGEETRTDTQYF,TGTGCCAGTAGGAACGGAGAGGAGACCCGCACAGATACGCAGTATTTT
TRBV5-4,TRBD1,-,TRBJ2-6,CASSPRQGYGANVLTF,TGTGCCAGCAGCCCAAGACAGGGATACGGGGCCAACGTCCTGACTTTC
TRBV9,TRBD1,-,TRBJ2-2,CASSVGWTGHTGELFF,TGTGCCAGCAGCGTAGGGTGGACAGGGCACACCGGGGAGCTGTTTTTT
TRBV30,TRBD1,few,TRBJ2-7,CAWSTRRTGESSYEQYF,TGTGCCTGGAGTACAAGACGGACAGGGGAAAGCTCCTACGAGCAGTACTTC
TRBV29-1,-,-,TRBJ1-1,CSAALSPKDTEAFF,TGCAGCGCAGCATTGAGCCCTAAAGACACTGAAGCTTTCTTT
TRBV28,TRBD2,-,TRBJ2-4,CASSLYTSGGKNIQYF,TGTGCCAGCAGTTTATATACTAGCGGAGGGAAAAACATTCAGTACTTC
TRBV30,-,-,TRBJ1-6,CAWSVQRQVESPLHF,TGTGCCTGGAGTGTACAAAGACAGGTGGAGTCACCCCTCCACTTT
TRBV2,-,-,TRBJ2-3,CASRETGIDTQYF,TGTGCCAGCAGGGAAACAGGGATAGATACGCAGTATTTT
TRBV27,TRBD2,-,TRBJ2-1,CASSFWTSGRDEQFF,TGTGCCAGCAGTTTTTGGACTAGCGGGAGAGATGAGCAGTTCTTC
TRBV7-2,-,-,TRBJ1-1,CASSLADRNTEAFF,TGTGCCAGCAGCTTAGCGGACAGGAACACTGAAGCTTTCTTT
TRBV7-9,TRBD1,-,TRBJ2-5,CASKETGAFQETQYF,TGTGCCAGCAAAGAGACAGGGGCCTTCCAAGAGACCCAGTACTTC
TRBV9,TRBD1,-,TRBJ2-5,CASSPGTGEVETQYF,TGTGCCAGCAGCCCAGGGACAGGGGAGGTAGAGACCCAGTACTTC
TRBV7-6,TRBD2,-,TRBJ2-1,CASSLRAGGHDEQFF,TGTGCCAGCAGCTTAAGAGCGGGAGGTCACGATGAGCAGTTCTTC
TRBV5-1,-,-,TRBJ2-2,CASSLPLNTGELFF,TGCGCCAGCAGCTTGCCCCTGAACACCGGGGAGCTGTTTTTT
TRBV9,-,-,TRBJ2-7,CASIRSEQYF,TGTGCCAGCATACGGTCCGAGCAGTACTTC
TRBV11-2,-,-,TRBJ1-1,CASSPRELNTEAFF,TGTGCCAGCAGCCCGCGGGAGCTGAACACTGAAGCTTTCTTT
TRBV7-9,-,once,TRBJ2-2,CASSQSQGPGELFF,TGTGCCAGCAGTCAATCCCAGGGTCCCGGGGAGCTGTTTTTT
TRBV19,TRBD2,-,TRBJ2-7,CASSIEIAGGRAYEQYF,TGTGCCAGTAGTATCGAGATAGCGGGAGGGCGCGCCTACGAGCAGTACTTC
TRBV6-2/TRBV6-3,TRBD2,-,TRBJ2-7,CASSHSGRRMKDEQYF,TGTGCCAGCAGTCATAGCGGGCGACGAATGAAGGACGAGCAGTACTTC
TRBV21-1,-,-,TRBJ2-7,CPNEPRFGQYF,TGCCCCAATGAGCCGCGTTTTGGGCAGTACTTC
TRBV6-5,TRBD2,few,TRBJ2-3,CASWASGRADTQYF,TGTGCCAGCTGGGCTAGCGGGAGGGCAGATACGCAGTATTTT